A single sample is the source of the 9 T cell receptor beta chains below, sequenced in a study of cytomegalovirus exposure and HLA in healthy donors. Profiled with immunoSEQ multiplex PCR; TCRdb holds only in-frame clones, not every one. The table lists some 110,000 clones, around 89% of them singletons. Sequenced: PBMCs. The receptors shown here come from a young woman in good health and CMV-seropositive.

The V and J genes are TRBV11-3 and TRBJ2-1, with 10 bases fitting TRBD1. Looked up from germline, CDR1 is SGHNT and CDR2 is YENEEA. V trimming: 2 bases; J trimming: 6 bases; junction bases outside the gene matches: 4. The CDR3 has 15 amino acids. CDR3 amino acids: CASSLSGTGANEQFF. CDR3 DNA: TGTGCCAGCAGCTTATCCGGGACAGGGGCCAATGAGCAGTTCTTC. The variable domain in full, with the rest retrieved from reference TRBV11-3 and TRBJ2-1, is EAGVVQSPRYKIIEKKQPVAFWCNPISGHNTLYWYLQNLGQGPELLIRYENEEAVDDSQLPKDRFSAERLKGVDSTLKIQPAELGDSAVYLCASSLSGTGANEQFFGPGTRLTVL.

The chain carries TRBV7-6 and TRBJ2-1; 9 bases fit TRBD1. The V segment lost 1 base and the J segment 4 bases; nucleotides outside the gene matches: 8. Germline loops: CDR1 SGHVS, CDR2 FNYEAQ. The CDR3 runs 17 residues. CDR3 sequence: CASSLERPGQGYNEQFF. CDR3 coding DNA: TGTGCCAGCAGCTTAGAGCGACCGGGACAGGGTTACAATGAGCAGTTCTTC.

The chain recombines TRBV27 with TRBJ1-5; 8 nucleotides line up with TRBD1. The ends lost 6 bases at V and 2 bases at J; junction bases unmatched: 6. Germline lookup yields CDR1 MNHEY and CDR2 SMNVEV (reference sequence). The CDR3 sequence is 15 residues long. The CDR3, as DNA: TGTGCCAGCAGCCGGACAGGGCCGGGCAATCAGCCCCAGCATTTT. It specifies CASSRTGPGNQPQHF.

V and J are TRBV15 and TRBJ1-6; TRBD1 might be the D (5 bases). This CDR3 is built from 16 residues. Germline loops: CDR1 LNHNV, CDR2 YYDKDF (reference sequence). V shed 0 bases and J shed 7 bases, with 13 bases lying between them. CDR3 sequence: CATSRDRGGSNSPLHF. The CDR3 DNA reads TGTGCCACCAGCAGAGATCGCGGGGGTAGCAATTCACCCCTCCACTTT.

A single count supports this clone. V usage is TRBV28 and J usage is TRBJ1-6; no firm D call. Germline V gives CDR1 MDHEN, CDR2 SYDVKM. Trimming took off 6 bases at V and 0 bases at J, with 12 bases between the two ends. This CDR3 is 16 amino acids long. This CDR3 is CASSLMSSSYNSPLHF. Written as DNA, the CDR3 is TGTGCCAGCAGCCTTATGAGTAGCTCCTATAATTCACCCCTCCACTTT.

This clone is a singleton in its sample. The gene calls are TRBV27 and TRBJ2-5; 8 nucleotides match TRBD2. Trimming removed 6 bases from V and 2 bases from J; junction bases left unmatched: 8. The germline CDR1 and CDR2 sequences are MNHEY and SMNVEV (reference sequence). The CDR3 has 15 amino acids. The CDR3 loop is CASRPIRGGQETQYF. The CDR3 nucleotides are TGTGCCAGCAGACCCATCCGGGGGGGTCAAGAGACCCAGTACTTC.

This clone appeared once. This chain connects TRBV4-3 to TRBJ2-1; 9 bases map to TRBD2. J was trimmed by 4 bases and V by 0 bases; bases with no gene match: 7. CDR1 is LGHNA and CDR2 is YSLEER in the germline V gene. The CDR3 loop spans 17 amino acids. In DNA, the CDR3 is TGCGCCAGCAGCCAAGATCGGGCGGGGGGGCGGTACAATGAGCAGTTCTTC. Residues: CASSQDRAGGRYNEQFF.

This clone was seen once. This chain joins TRBV18 and TRBJ2-5; 8 positions match TRBD1. The CDR3 spans 14 residues. Germline V lookup: CDR1 KGHSH, CDR2 LQKENI. Trimming removed 4 bases from V and 6 bases from J; junction bases left unmatched: 7. The CDR3 loop is CASSLAGQGQTQYF. The CDR3 DNA sequence: TGTGCCAGCTCACTCGCCGGACAGGGACAGACCCAGTACTTC.

The chain joins TRBV5-1 to TRBJ2-2, with 7 positions matching TRBD1. The germline gives CDR1 SGHRS, CDR2 YFSETQ. Trimming cost V 4 bases and J 5 bases; bases outside gene matches: 8. The CDR3 has 15 amino acids. The CDR3 is CASSPRTGETGELFF. CDR3 in DNA: TGCGCCAGCAGCCCCAGAACAGGGGAAACCGGGGAGCTGTTTTTT.